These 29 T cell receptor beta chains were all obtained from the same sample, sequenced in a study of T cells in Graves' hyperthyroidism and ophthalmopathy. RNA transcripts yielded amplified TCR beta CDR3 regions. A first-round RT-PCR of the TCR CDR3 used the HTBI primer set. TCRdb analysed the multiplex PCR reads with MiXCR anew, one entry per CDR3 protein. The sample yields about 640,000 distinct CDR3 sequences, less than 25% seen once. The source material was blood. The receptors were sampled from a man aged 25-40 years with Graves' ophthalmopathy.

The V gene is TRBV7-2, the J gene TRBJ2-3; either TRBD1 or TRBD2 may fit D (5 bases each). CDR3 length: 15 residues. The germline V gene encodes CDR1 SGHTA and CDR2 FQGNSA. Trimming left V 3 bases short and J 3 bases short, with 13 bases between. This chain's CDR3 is CASSLLPGPTDTQYF. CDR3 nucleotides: TGTGCCAGCAGCTTGCTTCCGGGACCTACAGATACGCAGTATTTT. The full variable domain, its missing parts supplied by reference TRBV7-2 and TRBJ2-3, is GAGVSQSPSNKVTEKGKDVELRCDPISGHTALYWYRQSLGQGLEFLIYFQGNSAPDKSGLPSDRFSAERTGGSVSTLTIQRTQQEDSAVYLCASSLLPGPTDTQYFGPGTRLTVL.

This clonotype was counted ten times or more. CDR3 coding DNA: TGTGCCAGCAGTTTAAGTTATGGCTACACCTTC. Residues: CASSLSYGYTF. This chain links TRBV28 with TRBJ1-2; D uncertain. V lost 2 bases and J lost 5, with 3 bases in between. From germline, CDR1 is MDHEN and CDR2 SYDVKM. The CDR3 length is 11 residues.

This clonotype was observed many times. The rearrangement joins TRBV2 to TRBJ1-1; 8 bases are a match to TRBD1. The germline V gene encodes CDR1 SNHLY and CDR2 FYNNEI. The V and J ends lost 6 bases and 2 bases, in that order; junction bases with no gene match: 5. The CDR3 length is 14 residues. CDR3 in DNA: TGTGCCAGCAGGGTTGGACAGGGAAACACTGAAGCTTTCTTT. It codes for CASRVGQGNTEAFF.

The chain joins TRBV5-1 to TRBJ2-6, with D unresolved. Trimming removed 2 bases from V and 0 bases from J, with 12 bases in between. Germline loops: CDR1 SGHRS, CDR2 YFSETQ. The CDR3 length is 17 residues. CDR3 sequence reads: CASSFQADLSGANVLTF. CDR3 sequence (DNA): TGCGCCAGCAGCTTTCAGGCAGACCTCTCTGGGGCCAACGTCCTGACTTTC.

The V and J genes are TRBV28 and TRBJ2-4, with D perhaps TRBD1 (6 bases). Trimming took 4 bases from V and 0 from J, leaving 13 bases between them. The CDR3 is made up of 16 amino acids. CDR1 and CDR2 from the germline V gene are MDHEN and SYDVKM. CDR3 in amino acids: CASSSTGFQAKNIQYF. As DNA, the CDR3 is TGTGCCAGCAGTTCCACAGGGTTCCAAGCCAAAAACATTCAGTACTTC.

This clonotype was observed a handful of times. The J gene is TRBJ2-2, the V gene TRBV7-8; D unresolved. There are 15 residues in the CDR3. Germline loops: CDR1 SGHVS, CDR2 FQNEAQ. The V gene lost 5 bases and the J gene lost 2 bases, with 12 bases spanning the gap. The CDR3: CASSLRVDNTGELFF. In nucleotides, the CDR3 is TGTGCCAGCAGCCTCCGGGTCGATAACACCGGGGAGCTGTTTTTT.

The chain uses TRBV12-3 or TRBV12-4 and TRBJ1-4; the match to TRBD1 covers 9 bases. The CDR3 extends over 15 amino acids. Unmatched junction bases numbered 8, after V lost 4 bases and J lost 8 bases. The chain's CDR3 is CASSWDRESREKLFF. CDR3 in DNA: TGTGCCAGCAGTTGGGACAGGGAAAGTAGGGAAAAACTGTTTTTT.

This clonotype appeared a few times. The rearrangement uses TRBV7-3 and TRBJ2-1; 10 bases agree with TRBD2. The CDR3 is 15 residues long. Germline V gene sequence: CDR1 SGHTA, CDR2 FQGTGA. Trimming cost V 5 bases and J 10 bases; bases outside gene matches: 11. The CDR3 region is CASSPRAGGLVEQFF. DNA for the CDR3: TGTGCCAGCAGCCCCCGAGCGGGAGGGTTGGTCGAGCAGTTCTTC. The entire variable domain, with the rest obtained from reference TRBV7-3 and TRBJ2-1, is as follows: GAGVSQTPSNKVTEKGKYVELRCDPISGHTALYWYRQSLGQGPEFLIYFQGTGAADDSGLPNDRFFAVRPEGSVSTLKIQRTERGDSAVYLCASSPRAGGLVEQFFGPGTRLTVL.

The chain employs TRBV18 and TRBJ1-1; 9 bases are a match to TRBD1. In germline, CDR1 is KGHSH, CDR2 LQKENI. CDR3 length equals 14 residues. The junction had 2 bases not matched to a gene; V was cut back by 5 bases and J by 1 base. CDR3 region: CASSKDRGNTEAFF. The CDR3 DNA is TGTGCCAGCTCAAAGGACAGGGGGAACACTGAAGCTTTCTTT.

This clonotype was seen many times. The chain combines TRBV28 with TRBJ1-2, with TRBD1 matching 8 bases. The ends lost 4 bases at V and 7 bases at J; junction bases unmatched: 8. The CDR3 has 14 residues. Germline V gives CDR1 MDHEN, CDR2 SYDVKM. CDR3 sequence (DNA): TGTGCCAGCAGTTCCGGACAGGGTGACGGTGGCTACACCTTC. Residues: CASSSGQGDGGYTF.

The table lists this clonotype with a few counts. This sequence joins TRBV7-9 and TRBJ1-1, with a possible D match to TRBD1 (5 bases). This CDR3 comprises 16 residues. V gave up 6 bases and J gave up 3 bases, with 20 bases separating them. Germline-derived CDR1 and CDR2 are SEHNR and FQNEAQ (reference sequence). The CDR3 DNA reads TGTGCCAGCAGGCGCGGGACTCAACCACCGGACACTGAAGCTTTCTTT. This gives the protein CASRRGTQPPDTEAFF. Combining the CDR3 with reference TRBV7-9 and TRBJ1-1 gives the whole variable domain DTGVSQNPRHKITKRGQNVTFRCDPISEHNRLYWYRQTLGQGPEFLTYFQNEAQLEKSRLLSDRFSAERPKGSFSTLEIQRTEQGDSAMYLCASRRGTQPPDTEAFFGQGTRLTVV.

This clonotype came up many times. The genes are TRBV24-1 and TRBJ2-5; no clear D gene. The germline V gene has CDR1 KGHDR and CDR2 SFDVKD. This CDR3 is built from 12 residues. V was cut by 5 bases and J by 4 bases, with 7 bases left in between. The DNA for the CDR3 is TGTGCCACCAGTGCGCCCAGAGAGACCCAGTACTTC. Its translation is CATSAPRETQYF.

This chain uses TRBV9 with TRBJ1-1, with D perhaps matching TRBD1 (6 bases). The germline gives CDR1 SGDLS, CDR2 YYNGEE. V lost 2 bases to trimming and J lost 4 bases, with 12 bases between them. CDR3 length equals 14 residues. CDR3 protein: CASSVSGAGTEAFF. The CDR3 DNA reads TGTGCCAGCAGCGTCTCGGGGGCGGGCACTGAAGCTTTCTTT.

The CDR3: CATPEGERNYGYTF. The CDR3 nucleotides are TGTGCCACCCCGGAGGGGGAACGTAACTATGGCTACACCTTC. V gene TRBV19 combines with J gene TRBJ1-2; tentatively, D is TRBD1 (6 bases). V lost 10 bases, J lost 1 base, and 16 bases lay in between. Germline V gives CDR1 LNHDA, CDR2 SQIVND (reference sequence). The CDR3 extends over 14 amino acids.

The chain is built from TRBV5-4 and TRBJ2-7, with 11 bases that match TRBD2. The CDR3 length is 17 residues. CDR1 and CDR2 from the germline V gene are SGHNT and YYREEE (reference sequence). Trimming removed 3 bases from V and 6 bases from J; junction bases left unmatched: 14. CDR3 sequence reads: CASSSQIPRLAGGEQYF. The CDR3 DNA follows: TGTGCCAGCAGCTCGCAGATCCCGAGGCTAGCGGGAGGCGAGCAGTACTTC.

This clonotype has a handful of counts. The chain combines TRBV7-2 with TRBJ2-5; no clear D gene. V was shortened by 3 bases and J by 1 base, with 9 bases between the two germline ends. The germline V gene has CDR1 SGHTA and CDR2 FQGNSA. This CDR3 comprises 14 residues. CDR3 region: CASSFGPPQETQYF. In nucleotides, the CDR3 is TGTGCCAGCAGCTTCGGCCCCCCCCAAGAGACCCAGTACTTC.

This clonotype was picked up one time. In nucleotides, the CDR3 is TGTGCCAGCACCTTAGGGCTAGCGGGAGGTCCCAATGAGCAGTTCTTC. This translates into CASTLGLAGGPNEQFF. The V gene is TRBV28, the J gene TRBJ2-1; 11 bases are a match to TRBD2. The germline V gene has CDR1 MDHEN and CDR2 SYDVKM. Unmatched junction bases numbered 11, after V lost 7 bases and J lost 6 bases. The CDR3 contains 16 residues.

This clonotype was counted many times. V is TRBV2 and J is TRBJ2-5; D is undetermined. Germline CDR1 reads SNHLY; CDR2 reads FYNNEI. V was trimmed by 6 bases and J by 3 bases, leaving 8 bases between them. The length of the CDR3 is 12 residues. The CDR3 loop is CASSGLEETQYF. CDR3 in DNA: TGTGCCAGCAGCGGGCTGGAAGAGACCCAGTACTTC.

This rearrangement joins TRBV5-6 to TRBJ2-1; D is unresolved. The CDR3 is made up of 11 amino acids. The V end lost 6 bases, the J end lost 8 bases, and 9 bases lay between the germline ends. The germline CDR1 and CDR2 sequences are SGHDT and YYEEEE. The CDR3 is CASNSVDEQFF. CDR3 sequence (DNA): TGTGCCAGCAACTCTGTTGATGAGCAGTTCTTC.

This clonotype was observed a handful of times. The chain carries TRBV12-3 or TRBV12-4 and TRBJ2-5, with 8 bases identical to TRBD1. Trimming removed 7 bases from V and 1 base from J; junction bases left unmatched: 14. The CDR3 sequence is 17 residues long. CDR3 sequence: CASTRGRPGQGQETQYF. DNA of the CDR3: TGTGCCAGCACCCGAGGCCGACCAGGACAGGGCCAAGAGACCCAGTACTTC.

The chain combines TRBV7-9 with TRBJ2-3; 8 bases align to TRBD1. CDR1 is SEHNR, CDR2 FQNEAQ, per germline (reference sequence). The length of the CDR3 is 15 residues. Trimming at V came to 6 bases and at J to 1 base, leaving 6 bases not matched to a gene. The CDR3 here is CASRRTGPGTDTQYF. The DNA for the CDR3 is TGTGCCAGCAGGCGGACAGGGCCCGGCACAGATACGCAGTATTTT. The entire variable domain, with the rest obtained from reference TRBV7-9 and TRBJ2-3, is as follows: DTGVSQNPRHKITKRGQNVTFRCDPISEHNRLYWYRQTLGQGPEFLTYFQNEAQLEKSRLLSDRFSAERPKGSFSTLEIQRTEQGDSAMYLCASRRTGPGTDTQYFGPGTRLTVL.

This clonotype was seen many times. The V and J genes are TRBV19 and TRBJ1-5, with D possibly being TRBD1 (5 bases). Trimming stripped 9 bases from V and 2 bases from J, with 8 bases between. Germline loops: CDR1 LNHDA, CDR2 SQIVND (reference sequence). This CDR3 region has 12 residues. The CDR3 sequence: CASTRGNQPQHF. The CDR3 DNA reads TGTGCCAGCACCAGGGGCAATCAGCCCCAGCATTTT.

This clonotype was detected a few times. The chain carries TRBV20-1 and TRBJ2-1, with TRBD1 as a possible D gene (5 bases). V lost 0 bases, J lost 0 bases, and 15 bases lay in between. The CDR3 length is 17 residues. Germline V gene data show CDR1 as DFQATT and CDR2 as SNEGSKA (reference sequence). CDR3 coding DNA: TGCAGTGCTAGAGATCTAACAGGCCGTAGCTCCTACAATGAGCAGTTCTTC. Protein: CSARDLTGRSSYNEQFF.

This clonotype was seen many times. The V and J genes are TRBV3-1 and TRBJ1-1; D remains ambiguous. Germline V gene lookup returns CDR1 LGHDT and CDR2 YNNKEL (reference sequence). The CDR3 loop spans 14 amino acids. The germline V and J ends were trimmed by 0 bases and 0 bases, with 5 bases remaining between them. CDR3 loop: CASSQDTVNTEAFF. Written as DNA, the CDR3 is TGTGCCAGCAGCCAAGATACGGTGAACACTGAAGCTTTCTTT.

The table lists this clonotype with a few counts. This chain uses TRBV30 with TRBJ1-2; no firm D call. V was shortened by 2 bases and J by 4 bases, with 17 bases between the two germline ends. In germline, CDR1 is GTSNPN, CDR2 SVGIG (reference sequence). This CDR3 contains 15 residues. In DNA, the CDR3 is TGTGCCTGGAGTATTAGAGGTGGCGCGGGCTATGGCTACACCTTC. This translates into CAWSIRGGAGYGYTF.

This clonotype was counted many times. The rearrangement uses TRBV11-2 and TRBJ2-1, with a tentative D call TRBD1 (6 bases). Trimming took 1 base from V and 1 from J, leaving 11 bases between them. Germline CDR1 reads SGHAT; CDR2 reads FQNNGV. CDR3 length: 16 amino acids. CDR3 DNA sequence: TGTGCCAGCAGCTTAGGCTTACAGGGTTCCTACAATGAGCAGTTCTTC. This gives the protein CASSLGLQGSYNEQFF.

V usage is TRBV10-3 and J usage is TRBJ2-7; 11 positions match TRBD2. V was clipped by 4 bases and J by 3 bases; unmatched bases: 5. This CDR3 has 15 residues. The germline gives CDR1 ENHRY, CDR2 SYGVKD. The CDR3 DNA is TGTGCCATCAGTGCACAACTAGCGGGAGTCTACGAGCAGTACTTC. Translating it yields CAISAQLAGVYEQYF.

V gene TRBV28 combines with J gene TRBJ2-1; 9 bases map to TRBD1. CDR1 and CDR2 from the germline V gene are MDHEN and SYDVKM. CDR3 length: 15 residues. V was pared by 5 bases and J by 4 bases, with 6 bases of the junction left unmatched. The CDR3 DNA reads TGTGCCAGCAGTACTCCGGGACAGGGTTACAATGAGCAGTTCTTC. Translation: CASSTPGQGYNEQFF.

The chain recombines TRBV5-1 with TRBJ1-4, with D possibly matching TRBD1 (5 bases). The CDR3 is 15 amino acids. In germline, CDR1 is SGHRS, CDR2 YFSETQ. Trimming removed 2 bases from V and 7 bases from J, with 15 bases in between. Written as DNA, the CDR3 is TGCGCCAGCAGCTTAGAGGCAGGGATGAGTGAAAAACTGTTTTTT. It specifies CASSLEAGMSEKLFF.